This T cell receptor beta chain was captured in a study of response to subunit inactivated influenza vaccine. Notes on this clonotype: The antigen remains unidentified.

Via MiXCR, TCRdb re-called the RT-PCR reads, giving one row per CDR3 protein. The table has about 240,000 distinct CDR3 sequences, 9.5% to 15% seen once. Points from the study as a whole: The study's authors posited that every seasonal influenza vaccination enlists few new T cells.

The receptor's source is a man aged 50 or older who received an inactivated influenza vaccine. The source material was non-naive T cells sorted from PBMCs, sampled 14 to 15 days before vaccination.

Here the CDR3 DNA reads TGTGCCAGCAGCTCTCGTCTTGGGACAGGGGGCGTCGAGCAGTACTTC. Translation: CASSSRLGTGGVEQYF. The V and J genes are TRBV7-2 and TRBJ2-7, with TRBD1 matching 12 bases. This CDR3 is built from 16 residues. In germline, CDR1 is SGHTA, CDR2 FQGNSA. Trimming removed 4 bases from V and 6 bases from J; junction bases left unmatched: 10.